This TCR beta chain was observed in a study of regulatory T cells in long-lasting Graves disease. Time point of the sample: persistent/refractory GD, antithyroid drugs over 5 years with positive TRAb. Extracted RNA from PBMCs served as the source of the TCR library. Patients came through an endocrinology department, and that department was in Xi'an, China. Building the TCR beta libraries relied on iRepertoire HTBI primers, and CDR3 regions underwent Arm-PCR. In the original workflow: The identification of approximately 62 TRBV and roughly 14 TRBJ segments was made across samples. TCRdb fed the multiplex PCR reads into MiXCR, producing one record per CDR3 protein. These V and J calls are TCRdb output, not the study's own analysis. The data hold 400,000 to 450,000 distinct CDR3 sequences, with about a quarter observed a single time. Germline V gene data show CDR1 as SGHTA and CDR2 as FQGNSA. With 1 base removed from V and 6 bases from J, the gap between germline ends came to 12 bases. This CDR3 contains 14 residues.

Regarding this clonotype: No antigen is known for it.

Findings and caveats of the study: Among samples with persistent disease, TRBV28, TRBJ1-2 and TRBJ2-5 were favored. Researchers reported studying only peripheral blood, not thyroid tissue.

This sequence joins TRBV7-2 and TRBJ1-2; D is undetermined. The input for sequencing was peripheral blood mononuclear cells (PBMCs), taken when the disease was refractory, from a patient treated with antithyroid drugs. The receptor was derived from a female donor with Graves disease. DNA for the CDR3: TGTGCCAGCAGCTTAGGGGCAGGAGCCAATGGCTACACCTTC. Translated: CASSLGAGANGYTF.